The TCR beta chain under discussion was sequenced for a study of graft-versus-host responses after intestinal transplantation (dated by TCRdb to the early 2020s). Study-level background: Multivisceral, liver-intestinal, or isolated intestinal transplants were received by the recipients. After intestinal transplantation, graft-versus-host and host-versus-graft alloreactive T cell clones in the graft, circulation and bone marrow were tracked using bulk TCR-beta CDR3 sequencing. Samples from three later patients were sequenced in-house on an Illumina MiSeq with MiXCR processing rather than by the commercial service. Every recipient was given anti-thymocyte globulin induction, followed by approximately 3 years of maintenance tacrolimus and steroids. The cohort enrolled 24 intestinal transplant recipients, one of whom was a retransplant, and a few patients without pretransplant specimens were excluded. Donor T cell macrochimerism was defined as a peak of at least 4% donor T cells among recipient peripheral blood mononuclear cells. To identify alloreactive clones, pre-transplant mixed lymphocyte reaction products were sequenced and compared with unstimulated pre-transplant donor and recipient T cells.

V and J lose 6 bases and 3 bases, and a span of 12 bases separates them. From the cysteine through the phenylalanine, the CDR3 covers 13 amino acids. Kept here is only the CDR3 DNA, which spans 39 bases and is read in frame from base 1. The germline V gene provides CDR1 SNHLY and CDR2 FYNNEI. Blood samples were collected up to 4 times in the first month after transplant and then at least monthly when available. This clone was counted a few times. Its antigen is not yet known. It has no much larger one-base neighbor in the sample; base qualities were not kept. The receptor library was made with the immunoSEQ multiplex PCR assay. For most patients, genomic DNA was subjected to high-throughput TCR-beta CDR3 sequencing by Adaptive Biotechnologies. In the paper's pipeline: Adaptive's ImmunoSEQ software was the source of the TCR sequencing data for about 17 patients, while a few other patients were processed with MiXCR and VDJtools. CDR3 nucleotide sequences shared between donor and recipient were removed because their origin could not be assigned. At least 2-fold expansion over unstimulated cells and a minimum CFSE-low frequency of 0.002% (template counts) or 0.001% (read counts) were required for clones to be classified as alloreactive. Clones detected in sequenced pre-transplant spleen, lymph node, or MLR CFSE-low populations of the donor or recipient were defined as mappable. The cumulative frequency of alloreactive clones was calculated as a percentage of all sequences, weighted by copy number. The source is immuneACCESS, and TCRdb retained only in-frame sequences with V and J called. Part of the clones is not carried over; for the studies checked, unresolved V genes explain less than half of this, and the remainder is unexplained. V and J calls and clone size are as listed in that table; D and trimming were resolved from the DNA. The sample includes 20,000 to 30,000 clones, with approximately 82% observed a single time. More than 0.95% of the sample is in the top ten clones.

Study-level results and caveats: Conclusions were limited by the relatively low number and heterogeneity of intestinal transplant patients. GvH clones were detected in recipient bone marrow, and some of these GvH clones were observed earlier in ileal mucosa or blood, consistent with an intestinal mucosal origin. In the allografts of patients with donor T cell macrochimerism, GvH to HvG T cell clonal ratios were high. Early after transplant, peak levels of circulating GvH clones were found to be associated with declines in HvG clones.

The sequence is built from TRBV2 and TRBJ2-7; matching of 5 bases hints at TRBD1 as the D gene. Source: PBMCs, taken approximately four weeks after intestinal transplant. The sequence derives from a human patient who received an intestinal transplant, so some T cells may come from the graft donor. The DNA is as follows: TGTGCCAGCAGGAAAGGGGCCATCTACGAGCAGTACTTC. Its translation is CASRKGAIYEQYF.